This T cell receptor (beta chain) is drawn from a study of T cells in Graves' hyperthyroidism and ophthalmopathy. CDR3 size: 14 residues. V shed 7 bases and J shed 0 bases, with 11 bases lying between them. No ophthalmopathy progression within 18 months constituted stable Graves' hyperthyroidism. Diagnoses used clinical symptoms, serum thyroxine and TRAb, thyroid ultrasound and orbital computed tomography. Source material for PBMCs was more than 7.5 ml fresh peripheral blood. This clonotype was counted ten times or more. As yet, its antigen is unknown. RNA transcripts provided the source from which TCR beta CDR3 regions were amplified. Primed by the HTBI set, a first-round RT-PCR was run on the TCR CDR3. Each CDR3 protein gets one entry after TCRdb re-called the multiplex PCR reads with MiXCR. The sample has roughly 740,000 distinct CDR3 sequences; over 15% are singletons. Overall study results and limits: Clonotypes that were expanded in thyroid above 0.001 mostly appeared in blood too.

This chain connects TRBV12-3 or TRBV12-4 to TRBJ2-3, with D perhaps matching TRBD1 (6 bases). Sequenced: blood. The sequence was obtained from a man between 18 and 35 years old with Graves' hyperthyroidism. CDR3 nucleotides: TGTGCCAGCAAACAGGGCCCTAGCACAGATACGCAGTATTTT. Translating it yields CASKQGPSTDTQYF.